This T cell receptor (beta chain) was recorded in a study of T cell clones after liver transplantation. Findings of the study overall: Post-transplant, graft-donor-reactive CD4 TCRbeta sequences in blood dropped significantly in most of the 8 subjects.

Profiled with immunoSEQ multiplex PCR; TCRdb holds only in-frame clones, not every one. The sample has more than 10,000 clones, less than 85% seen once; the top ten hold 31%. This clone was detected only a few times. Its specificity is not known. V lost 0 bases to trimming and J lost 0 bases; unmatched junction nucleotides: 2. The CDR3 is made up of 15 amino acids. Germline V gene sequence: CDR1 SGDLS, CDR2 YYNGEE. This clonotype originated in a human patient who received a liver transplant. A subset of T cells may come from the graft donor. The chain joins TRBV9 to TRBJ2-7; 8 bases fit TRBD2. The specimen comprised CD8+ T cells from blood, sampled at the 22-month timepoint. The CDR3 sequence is CASSVGAGDSYEQYF. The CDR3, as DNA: TGTGCCAGCAGCGTAGGAGCGGGGGACTCCTACGAGCAGTACTTC.